This TCR beta chain is from a study of OX40 agonist ivuxolimab in advanced cancers. This CDR3 spans 17 amino acids. V dropped 5 bases and J dropped 0; count of bases not matched to a gene: 9. Looked up from germline, CDR1 is SEHNR and CDR2 is FQNEAQ (reference sequence). The investigators sampled blood at baseline, at cycle 4 day 1, and at cycle 7 day 1. Sequenced by immunoSEQ multiplex PCR; TCRdb stores in-frame clones only, minus some. The table has approximately 24,000 clones, about 76% seen once; the top ten hold 13% to 15%. Source: CD4+ or CD8+ T cells sorted from blood, taken in a trial of the OX40 agonist ivuxolimab. V and J are TRBV7-9 and TRBJ1-1, with TRBD1 matching over 10 bases. The sequence derives from an adult with an advanced solid tumor such as melanoma, head and neck, liver or kidney cancer. The CDR3, as DNA: TGTGCCAGCAGCGTCCGGGGGGACAGGGGCTTGAACACTGAAGCTTTCTTT. Amino acids: CASSVRGDRGLNTEAFF. Full variable domain (missing parts from reference TRBV7-9 and TRBJ1-1): DTGVSQNPRHKITKRGQNVTFRCDPISEHNRLYWYRQTLGQGPEFLTYFQNEAQLEKSRLLSDRFSAERPKGSFSTLEIQRTEQGDSAMYLCASSVRGDRGLNTEAFFGQGTRLTVV.